The entry below gives a single TCR delta chain sequence along with its context. Which antigen it targets is not known. TCRdb's protein for this DNA is that of a much larger clone and differs from the translation at residue 3, likely a read error; the protein shown is the DNA translation. The library relied on RT-PCR. Sequencer: Illumina MiSeq. TCRdb called clones anew from the public reads via CATT; matching DNA rows were later pooled. A total of over 2,500 delta-chain clones appear in this sample, roughly 8.2% of them only once. In total, the top ten clones hold about a tenth of the sample. This sample is part of a study of gamma-delta T cells after stem cell transplantation (TCRdb year 2016). The receptor was isolated from a human donor. It is not recorded whose cells these are; they may come from a transplant donor. The sample taken for sequencing was gamma-delta T cells.

The DNA sequence follows: TGTGCTCCTGGGGAACTCGGATTAGATAGTAAACTCATCTTT. Its translation reads: CAPGELGLDSKLIF. In this chain, TRDV1 is recombined with TRDJ1; the D region possibly corresponds to TRDD3 (6 bases align). The cysteine opens and the phenylalanine closes a CDR3 of 14 amino acids. The read is trimmed to its CDR3 DNA, 42 bases read in frame from base 1. CDR1 and CDR2 were assigned from the germline V gene as TSWWSYY and QGS.